Following are 26 T cell receptor beta chains from one sample sequenced in a study of T cell changes during pregnancy in multiple sclerosis. Sequenced by immunoSEQ multiplex PCR; TCRdb stores in-frame clones only, minus some. The sample has over 90,000 clones; about 94% are singletons. The specimen was peripheral blood, collected after pregnancy. Every receptor here comes from a female donor with multiple sclerosis, enrolled in a pregnancy study.

The chain links TRBV5-8 to TRBJ1-1; D is perhaps TRBD1 (6 bases). Germline lookup yields CDR1 SGHTS and CDR2 YDEGEE. The CDR3 covers 16 residues. Trimming took 4 bases from V and 0 from J, leaving 16 bases between them. The CDR3 bases are TGTGCCAGCAGCGCGAATAAGGGGGGGTTGAACACTGAAGCTTTCTTT. It translates to CASSANKGGLNTEAFF.

The rearrangement joins TRBV25-1 to TRBJ1-3; tentative D call: TRBD1 (6 bases). V was clipped by 7 bases and J by 0 bases, with 16 bases between them. Looked up from germline, CDR1 is MGHDK and CDR2 is SYGVNS. CDR3 length: 16 residues. CDR3 sequence reads: CASTPGEGGSGNTIYF. For the CDR3, the DNA is TGTGCCAGCACCCCCGGCGAAGGGGGCTCTGGAAACACCATATATTTT.

The chain carries TRBV6-1 and TRBJ1-5, with TRBD1 as a possible D gene (6 bases). Germline loops: CDR1 MNHNS, CDR2 SASEGT. This CDR3 is built from 15 residues. V lost 6 bases, J lost 7 bases, and 19 bases lay in between. CDR3 residues: CASRYRDGAEQPQHF. CDR3 bases: TGTGCCAGCAGATACAGGGATGGGGCGGAACAGCCCCAGCATTTT.

This chain joins TRBV9 and TRBJ1-1; a weak D match, TRBD1 (6 bases). Germline lookup yields CDR1 SGDLS and CDR2 YYNGEE. This CDR3 comprises 14 residues. V lost 0 bases and J 1 base, leaving 7 bases between the germline ends. The CDR3 loop reads CASSVADRNTEAFF. CDR3 nucleotide sequence: TGTGCCAGCAGCGTAGCGGACAGGAACACTGAAGCTTTCTTT.

This clone was observed once. CDR3 nucleotide sequence: TGTGCCAGCAGCTTCCCCACTACGGTGGGTAACTATGGCTACACCTTC. It is translated as CASSFPTTVGNYGYTF. The gene calls are TRBV7-9 and TRBJ1-2; D is uncertain. Trimming shortened V by 3 bases and J by 1 base, and 15 bases separated the two germline ends. The length of the CDR3 is 16 residues. CDR1 and CDR2 (germline): SEHNR, FQNEAQ (reference sequence).

This clone has only one observation. The V call is TRBV4-1, the J call TRBJ1-1; 7 bases are a match to TRBD1. V was pared by 1 base and J by 4 bases, with 9 bases of the junction left unmatched. Germline assignment: CDR1 MGHRA and CDR2 YSYEKL. The CDR3 runs 16 residues. CDR3 in DNA: TGCGCCAGCAGCCAAGGCCTGGAGGGGGCGGTCACTGAAGCTTTCTTT. Its protein is CASSQGLEGAVTEAFF.

This clone was observed a single time. Here the CDR3 reads CASSFRSGELLEQYF. The CDR3 DNA reads TGTGCCAGCAGCTTCCGGAGCGGGGAGCTCTTGGAGCAGTACTTC. This rearrangement joins TRBV13 to TRBJ2-7; 7 bases are shared with TRBD2. This CDR3 has 15 amino acids. Germline values: CDR1 PRHDT, CDR2 FYEKMQ (reference sequence). Unmatched junction bases numbered 12, after V lost 3 bases and J lost 7 bases.

The genes are TRBV29-1 and TRBJ1-2; TRBD1 matches 7 bases. CDR1 is SQVTM and CDR2 is ANQGSEA in the germline V gene. The CDR3 is 14 residues long. Germline trimming cut 5 bases from V and 6 bases from J; bases unmatched to any gene: 12. CDR3 coding DNA: TGCAGCGTTCCAGGACAGGTCTCTACAAATGGCTACACCTTC. Amino acids: CSVPGQVSTNGYTF. Together with reference TRBV29-1 and TRBJ1-2, the CDR3 gives the full variable domain: SAVISQKPSRDICQRGTSLTIQCQVDSQVTMMFWYRQQPGQSLTLIATANQGSEATYESGFVIDKFPISRPNLTFSTLTVSNMSPEDSSIYLCSVPGQVSTNGYTFGSGTRLTVV.

The genes are TRBV19 and TRBJ1-1, with D unclear. Germline lookup yields CDR1 LNHDA and CDR2 SQIVND (reference sequence). Trimming removed 3 bases at V and 3 bases at J, with 8 bases between. The CDR3 is made up of 13 amino acids. CDR3 residues: CASSIGVYTEAFF. The DNA for the CDR3 is TGTGCCAGTAGTATCGGGGTCTACACTGAAGCTTTCTTT.

The chain links TRBV13 to TRBJ2-1; D is possibly TRBD1 (7 bases). The CDR3 runs 16 residues. Trimming took off 5 bases at V and 4 bases at J, with 18 bases between the two ends. Germline V CDR1 and CDR2: PRHDT, FYEKMQ (reference sequence). CDR3 residues: CASSTSRGAGYNEQFF. CDR3 coding DNA: TGTGCCAGCAGCACCAGCAGGGGGGCCGGATACAATGAGCAGTTCTTC. Based on the CDR3 plus reference TRBV13 and TRBJ2-1, the full variable domain is AAGVIQSPRHLIKEKRETATLKCYPIPRHDTVYWYQQGPGQDPQFLISFYEKMQSDKGSIPDRFSAQQFSDYHSELNMSSLELGDSALYFCASSTSRGAGYNEQFFGPGTRLTVL.

V gene TRBV29-1 combines with J gene TRBJ1-2; 7 bases are a match to TRBD1. J was trimmed by 2 bases and V by 1 base; bases with no gene match: 7. This CDR3 contains 15 residues. Per the germline V gene, CDR1 is SQVTM and CDR2 is ANQGSEA. The CDR3 DNA is TGCAGCGTTGAAGCTGGGACAGCTGGGAACTATGGCTACACCTTC. It encodes CSVEAGTAGNYGYTF.

This clone appeared a single time. The V call is TRBV28, the J call TRBJ2-7, with TRBD2 matching 13 bases. With V trimmed by 5 bases and J by 1 base, 11 bases remained unmatched. The CDR3 has 18 amino acids. CDR1 and CDR2 (germline): MDHEN, SYDVKM. Written as DNA, the CDR3 is TGTGCCAGCAGTCCCCCTCCACTAGCGGGGGGGTTTTCCTACGAGCAGTACTTC. Protein sequence: CASSPPPLAGGFSYEQYF.

V usage is TRBV5-4 and J usage is TRBJ2-7, with D perhaps matching TRBD2 (5 bases). The CDR3 consists of 15 residues. Trimming took off 5 bases at V and 1 base at J, with 16 bases between the two ends. Germline values: CDR1 SGHNT, CDR2 YYREEE (reference sequence). The CDR3 DNA sequence: TGTGCCAGCAGTCTGGCGGGCACCCAATCCTACGAGCAGTACTTC. Protein: CASSLAGTQSYEQYF.

The chain recombines TRBV5-1 with TRBJ2-7; 12 nucleotides align to TRBD2. CDR3 size: 16 residues. Trimming took 4 bases from V and 4 from J; bases not matched to a gene: 9. Germline CDR1 and CDR2: SGHRS and YFSETQ. Here the CDR3 reads CASSPASGRARYEQYF. In DNA form, the CDR3 reads TGCGCCAGCAGCCCTGCTAGCGGGAGGGCCAGGTACGAGCAGTACTTC.

The chain uses TRBV15 and TRBJ2-6; D might be TRBD1 (5 bases). V lost 5 bases and J 0 bases, leaving 11 bases between the germline ends. The CDR3 runs 16 residues. Germline CDR1 and CDR2: LNHNV and YYDKDF (reference sequence). CDR3 nucleotide sequence: TGTGCCACCAGCCGGCATGACAGCTCTGGGGCCAACGTCCTGACTTTC. It encodes CATSRHDSSGANVLTF.

The chain couples TRBV5-1 to TRBJ2-5, with a tentative D call TRBD1 (8 bases). CDR1 and CDR2 from the germline V gene are SGHRS and YFSETQ. This CDR3 is built from 14 residues. Trimming took 1 base from V and 5 from J, leaving 12 bases between them. In DNA form, the CDR3 reads TGCGCCAGCAGCTTGACAGGGGGAGGGGAGACCCAGTACTTC. It translates to CASSLTGGGETQYF.

J is TRBJ2-1 and V is TRBV7-9; 10 positions agree with TRBD2. Per the germline V gene, CDR1 is SEHNR and CDR2 is FQNEAQ (reference sequence). The junction had 8 bases not matched to a gene; V was cut back by 2 bases and J by 7 bases. The CDR3 loop spans 16 amino acids. CDR3 amino acids: CASSLRSGRAGNEQFF. The CDR3 region has the DNA TGTGCCAGCAGCTTAAGGAGCGGGAGGGCCGGGAATGAGCAGTTCTTC. Combining the CDR3 with reference TRBV7-9 and TRBJ2-1 gives the whole variable domain DTGVSQNPRHKITKRGQNVTFRCDPISEHNRLYWYRQTLGQGPEFLTYFQNEAQLEKSRLLSDRFSAERPKGSFSTLEIQRTEQGDSAMYLCASSLRSGRAGNEQFFGPGTRLTVL.

V is TRBV19 and J is TRBJ2-1; D might be TRBD2 (7 bases). CDR3 size: 14 residues. V lost 3 bases and J 7 bases, leaving 13 bases between the germline ends. CDR1 is LNHDA, CDR2 SQIVND, per germline (reference sequence). The CDR3 DNA sequence: TGTGCCAGTAGTATCGGGGGGCGCCCAAATGAGCAGTTCTTC. Protein: CASSIGGRPNEQFF.

V and J are TRBV15 and TRBJ2-3, with 8 positions matching TRBD1. With V trimmed by 4 bases and J by 7 bases, 7 bases remained unmatched. The germline CDR1 and CDR2 sequences are LNHNV and YYDKDF (reference sequence). The CDR3 consists of 14 residues. The CDR3 region is CATSTWTGRNTQYF. CDR3 in DNA: TGTGCCACCAGCACCTGGACAGGGAGGAATACGCAGTATTTT.

The chain couples TRBV19 to TRBJ1-2, with 8 bases matching TRBD1. The length of the CDR3 is 13 residues. Germline CDR1 and CDR2: LNHDA and SQIVND (reference sequence). Unmatched junction bases numbered 7, after V lost 9 bases and J lost 4 bases. The CDR3 is CASSQGEVYGYTF. The CDR3 DNA follows: TGTGCCAGCTCACAGGGGGAGGTCTATGGCTACACCTTC.

This sequence joins TRBV19 and TRBJ1-2, with D maybe TRBD1 (6 bases). The CDR3 sequence is 13 residues long. V was clipped by 5 bases and J by 7 bases, with 14 bases between them. The germline CDR1 and CDR2 sequences are LNHDA and SQIVND (reference sequence). The CDR3 protein is CASSRGAFGGYTF. CDR3 DNA sequence: TGTGCCAGTAGTCGGGGGGCATTTGGTGGCTACACCTTC.

In this sample, this clone turned up a few times. The chain carries TRBV19 and TRBJ1-5; possibly TRBD1 for D (5 bases). The V end was cut by 8 bases, the J end by 6 bases, with 14 bases between. The germline gives CDR1 LNHDA, CDR2 SQIVND (reference sequence). CDR3 size: 13 residues. The CDR3, as DNA: TGTGCCAGTTCCAAGGGGCAGGGTCAGCCCCAGCATTTT. It yields the protein CASSKGQGQPQHF.

This chain connects TRBV7-9 to TRBJ2-7, with TRBD1 matching 9 bases. The CDR3 is 19 residues long. V shed 4 bases, J shed 2 bases, and the junction held 18 bases outside the gene matches. Germline V gene data show CDR1 as SEHNR and CDR2 as FQNEAQ (reference sequence). The CDR3 DNA sequence: TGTGCCAGCAGCTCCTCACCGGGACAGGGAGGTTTCAGGGCCTACGAGCAGTACTTC. Its protein is CASSSSPGQGGFRAYEQYF.

V and J are TRBV5-1 and TRBJ2-2, with TRBD2 identical over 9 bases. Trimming removed 4 bases from V and 6 bases from J; junction bases left unmatched: 7. Germline assignment: CDR1 SGHRS and CDR2 YFSETQ. The CDR3 extends over 15 amino acids. The CDR3 here is CASSGASGTAGELFF. In DNA form, the CDR3 reads TGCGCCAGCAGCGGGGCTAGCGGGACTGCCGGGGAGCTGTTTTTT.

The genes are TRBV4-1 and TRBJ2-2, with D perhaps TRBD2 (6 bases). CDR1 and CDR2 from the germline V gene are MGHRA and YSYEKL. The CDR3 consists of 17 residues. V was trimmed by 4 bases and J by 1 base, leaving 16 bases between them. CDR3 in amino acids: CASSPGSSGLNTGELFF. CDR3 nucleotide sequence: TGCGCCAGCAGCCCGGGTTCGAGCGGGCTGAACACCGGGGAGCTGTTTTTT.

The V gene is TRBV2, the J gene TRBJ1-5; possibly TRBD1 for D (5 bases). Between the trimmed V and J ends, which lost 0 bases and 7 bases, there was a span of 13 bases. Germline V gene data show CDR1 as SNHLY and CDR2 as FYNNEI. The length of the CDR3 is 15 residues. The CDR3 is CASSEASGGGQPQHF. For the CDR3, the DNA is TGTGCCAGCAGTGAAGCTTCGGGGGGAGGCCAGCCCCAGCATTTT.